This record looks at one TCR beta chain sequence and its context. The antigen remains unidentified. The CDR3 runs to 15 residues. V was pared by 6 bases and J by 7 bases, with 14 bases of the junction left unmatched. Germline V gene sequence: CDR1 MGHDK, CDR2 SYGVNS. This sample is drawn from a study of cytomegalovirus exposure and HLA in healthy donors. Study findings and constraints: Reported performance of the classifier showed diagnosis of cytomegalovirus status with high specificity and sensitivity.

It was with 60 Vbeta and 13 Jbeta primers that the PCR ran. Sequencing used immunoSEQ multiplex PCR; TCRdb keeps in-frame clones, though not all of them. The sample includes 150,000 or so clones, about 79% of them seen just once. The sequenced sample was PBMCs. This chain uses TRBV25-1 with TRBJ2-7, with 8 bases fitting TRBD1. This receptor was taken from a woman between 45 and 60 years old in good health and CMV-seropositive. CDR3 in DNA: TGTGCCAGCAGACAGGGGGACGCCCCTTGGAAAGAGCAGTACTTC. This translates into CASRQGDAPWKEQYF.